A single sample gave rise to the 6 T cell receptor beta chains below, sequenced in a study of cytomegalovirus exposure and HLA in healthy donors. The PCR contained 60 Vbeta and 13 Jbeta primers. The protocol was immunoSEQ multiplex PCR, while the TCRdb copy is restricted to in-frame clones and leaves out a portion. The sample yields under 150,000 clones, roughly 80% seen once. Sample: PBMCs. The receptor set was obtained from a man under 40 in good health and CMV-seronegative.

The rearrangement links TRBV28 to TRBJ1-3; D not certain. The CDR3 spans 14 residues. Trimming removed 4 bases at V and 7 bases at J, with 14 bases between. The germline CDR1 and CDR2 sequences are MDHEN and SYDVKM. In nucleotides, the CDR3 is TGTGCCAGCAGTTCGTCCTCGGCGGGGAACACCATATATTTT. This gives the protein CASSSSSAGNTIYF.

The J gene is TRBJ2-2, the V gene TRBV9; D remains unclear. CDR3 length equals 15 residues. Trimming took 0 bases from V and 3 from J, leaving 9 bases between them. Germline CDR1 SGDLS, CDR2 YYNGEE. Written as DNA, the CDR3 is TGTGCCAGCAGCGTAGCCAGAATGGACACCGGGGAGCTGTTTTTT. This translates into CASSVARMDTGELFF. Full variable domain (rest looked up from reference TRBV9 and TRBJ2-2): DSGVTQTPKHLITATGQRVTLRCSPRSGDLSVYWYQQSLDQGLQFLIQYYNGEERAKGNILERFSAQQFPDLHSELNLSSLELGDSALYFCASSVARMDTGELFFGEGSRLTVL.

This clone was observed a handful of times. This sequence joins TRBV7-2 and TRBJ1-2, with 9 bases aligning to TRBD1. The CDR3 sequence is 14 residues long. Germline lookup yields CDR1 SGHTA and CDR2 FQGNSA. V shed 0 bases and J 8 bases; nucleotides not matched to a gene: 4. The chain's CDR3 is CASSLARTGEGYTF. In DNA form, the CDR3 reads TGTGCCAGCAGCTTAGCCCGGACAGGGGAGGGCTACACCTTC.

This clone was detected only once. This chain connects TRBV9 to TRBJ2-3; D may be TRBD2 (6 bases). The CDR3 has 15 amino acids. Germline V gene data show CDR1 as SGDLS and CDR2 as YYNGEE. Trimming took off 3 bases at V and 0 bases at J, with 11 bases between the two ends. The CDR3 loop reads CASSDGTHSTDTQYF. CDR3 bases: TGTGCCAGCAGCGACGGGACTCACAGCACAGATACGCAGTATTTT.

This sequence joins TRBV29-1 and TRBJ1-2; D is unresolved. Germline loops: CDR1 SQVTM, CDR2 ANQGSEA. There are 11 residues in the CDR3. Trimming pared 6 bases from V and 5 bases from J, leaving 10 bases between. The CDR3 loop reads CSVHGEYGYTF. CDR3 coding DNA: TGCAGCGTGCACGGGGAGTATGGCTACACCTTC.

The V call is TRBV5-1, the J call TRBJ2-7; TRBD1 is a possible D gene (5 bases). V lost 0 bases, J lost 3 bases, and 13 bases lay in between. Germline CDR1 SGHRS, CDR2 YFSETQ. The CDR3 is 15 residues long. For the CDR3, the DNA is TGCGCCAGCAGCTTGGGACAGCTGGGGTACTACGAGCAGTACTTC. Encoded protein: CASSLGQLGYYEQYF.